The 2 T cell receptor beta chains in this list originate from one sample, sequenced in a study of T cells in Graves' hyperthyroidism and ophthalmopathy. Amplification targeted TCR beta CDR3 regions from RNA transcripts. First-round RT-PCR targeting the TCR CDR3 was performed with the HTBI primer set. TCRdb used MiXCR to reprocess the multiplex PCR reads, holding one entry per CDR3 protein. The sample carries some 740,000 distinct CDR3 sequences, 14% recorded once. Sequenced material: blood. The source is a woman aged 18-35 years with Graves' hyperthyroidism.

This clonotype has at least ten counts. The chain recombines TRBV12-3 or TRBV12-4 with TRBJ2-3; D is uncertain. This CDR3 has 13 residues. The ends were cut back, 8 bases at V and 1 base at J, with 10 bases in the middle. CDR3 DNA: TGTGCCAGCTCCACCGAGGGCACAGATACGCAGTATTTT. Its protein is CASSTEGTDTQYF.

This clonotype came up a few times. The chain couples TRBV30 to TRBJ1-2, with a possible D match to TRBD1 (5 bases). The CDR3 is made up of 13 amino acids. Trimming shortened V by 3 bases and J by 6 bases, and 14 bases separated the two germline ends. Germline values: CDR1 GTSNPN, CDR2 SVGIG (reference sequence). The CDR3 spells CAWRVPGTDGYTF. DNA of the CDR3: TGTGCCTGGAGAGTCCCGGGGACTGATGGCTACACCTTC.